A selection of T cell receptor beta chains follows, all from one sample in a study of CD8 T cells in ankylosing spondylitis. TCRdb processed the 5' RACE reads anew with MiXCR; each CDR3 protein has one entry. The table includes about 250,000 distinct CDR3 sequences, more than 25% detected once. Sequencing was done on a sample of blood, either unsorted or a sorted T cell fraction (not recorded which). The receptors stem from a male donor with ankylosing spondylitis or in good health (not recorded which). The CDR3 runs from the conserved cysteine through the conserved F or W. Fields, in order: J gene, clone size, V gene, D gene, CDR3 protein, CDR3 DNA. D genes are given only for firm matches. A row's size may be missing; if present it is once, few, many or a size class.

TRBJ1-1 | many | TRBV20-1 | - | CSARDGGTEAFF | TGCAGTGCTAGAGATGGAGGCACTGAAGCTTTCTTT
TRBJ1-2 | - | TRBV5-5 | - | CASSLDSLYGYTF | TGTGCCAGCAGCTTGGACAGTCTTTATGGCTACACCTTC
TRBJ2-1 | few | TRBV20-1 | - | CSARPQGNEQFF | TGCAGTGCTAGACCGCAGGGCAATGAGCAGTTCTTC
TRBJ2-1 | - | TRBV12-3/TRBV12-4 | TRBD2 | CAIRGTSGGVVGEQFF | TGTGCCATCCGGGGAACTAGCGGGGGGGTAGTCGGGGAGCAGTTCTTC
TRBJ2-2 | - | TRBV9 | TRBD2 | CASSTPRGTNTGELFF | TGTGCCAGCAGCACCCCGCGGGGGACGAACACCGGGGAGCTGTTTTTT
TRBJ2-1 | few | TRBV7-9 | TRBD2 | CASTASGYNEQFF | TGTGCCAGCACGGCTAGCGGCTACAATGAGCAGTTCTTC
TRBJ2-5 | - | TRBV20-1 | TRBD1 | CSARGRGQETQYF | TGCAGTGCTAGAGGCAGGGGGCAAGAGACCCAGTACTTC
TRBJ2-5 | few | TRBV29-1 | - | CSVSGEETQYF | TGCAGCGTTTCAGGGGAGGAGACCCAGTACTTC
TRBJ1-6 | many | TRBV12-3/TRBV12-4 | - | CASSLEGVQFNSPLHF | TGTGCCAGCAGTTTAGAAGGGGTCCAATTCAATTCACCCCTCCACTTT
TRBJ2-3 | - | TRBV29-1 | - | CSVAGRVIDTQYF | TGCAGCGTTGCGGGCAGGGTTATAGATACGCAGTATTTT
TRBJ2-3 | - | TRBV7-9 | - | CASSLPGTQYF | TGTGCCAGCAGCTTACCAGGAACGCAGTATTTT